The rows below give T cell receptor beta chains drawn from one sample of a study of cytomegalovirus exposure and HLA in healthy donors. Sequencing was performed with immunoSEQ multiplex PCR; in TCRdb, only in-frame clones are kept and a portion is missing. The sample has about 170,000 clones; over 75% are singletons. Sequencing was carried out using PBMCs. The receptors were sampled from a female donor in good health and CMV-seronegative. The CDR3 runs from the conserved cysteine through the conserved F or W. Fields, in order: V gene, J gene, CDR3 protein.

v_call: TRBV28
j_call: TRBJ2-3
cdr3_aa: CASSAPSGRGTDTQYF

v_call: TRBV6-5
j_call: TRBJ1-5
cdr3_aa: CASSYQLQGEPQHF

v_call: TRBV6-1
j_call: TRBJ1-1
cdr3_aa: CASRTGRETVAEAFF

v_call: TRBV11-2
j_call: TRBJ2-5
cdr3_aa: CASSPGLAGTQETQYF

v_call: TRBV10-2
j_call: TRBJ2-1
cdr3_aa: CASSPRYEQFF

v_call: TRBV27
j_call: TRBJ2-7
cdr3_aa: CASSLRTVDLYEQYF

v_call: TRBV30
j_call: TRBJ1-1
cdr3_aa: CAWEPPRENTEAFF

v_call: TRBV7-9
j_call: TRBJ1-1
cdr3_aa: CASSLDTGNTEAFF

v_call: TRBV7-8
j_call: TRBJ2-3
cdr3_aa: CASSLRGGRADTQYF

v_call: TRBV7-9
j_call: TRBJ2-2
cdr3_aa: CASSLGRERTGELFF

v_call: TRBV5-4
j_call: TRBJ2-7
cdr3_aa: CASSRDLGGEQYF